This T cell receptor (beta chain) came from a study of OX40 agonist ivuxolimab in advanced cancers. Whole-study context: Treatment received earlier with anti-PD-1, anti-PD-L1 or anti-CTLA-4 agents was allowed, and less than 45% had some.

Germline V gene lookup returns CDR1 SGHDT and CDR2 YYEEEE. Trimming took 2 bases from V and 0 from J; bases not matched to a gene: 12. This CDR3 is built from 18 residues. Repertoires were generated with immunoSEQ multiplex PCR, while TCRdb's copy carries only in-frame clones and drops some. This table has about 27,000 clones, around 81% appearing once. The chain combines TRBV5-6 with TRBJ2-3; 7 positions match TRBD1. This material consisted of CD4+ or CD8+ T cells sorted from blood, taken in a trial of the OX40 agonist ivuxolimab. The source is an adult with an advanced solid tumor such as melanoma, head and neck, liver or kidney cancer. CDR3 bases: TGTGCCAGCAGCTTCTTCCGGGACAGATATGCTAGCACAGATACGCAGTATTTT. Its protein product is CASSFFRDRYASTDTQYF.